The T cell receptor beta chain under discussion was sequenced for a study of T-cell memory formation after mild COVID-19. Study outcomes and limitations: Among clones peaking at day 37 in the second wave, SARS-CoV-2 specificity remained unconfirmed.

TCRdb itself ran the 5' RACE reads through MiXCR, one entry per CDR3 protein. Altogether 25,000 to 35,000 distinct CDR3 sequences are present, less than 8% being singletons, with the ten largest covering around 14%. This clonotype was detected ten times or more. Its antigen remains unidentified. This receptor was taken from an adult woman who had mild COVID-19 (a few samples of this study predate the infection). Cell type and time point are not known. The sequenced sample was PBMCs or a T cell subset sorted from them (not recorded which).

The CDR3 loop is CAWSVIRGGSNEQFF. In DNA, the CDR3 is TGTGCCTGGAGTGTAATCCGGGGGGGAAGCAATGAGCAGTTCTTC. J is TRBJ2-1 and V is TRBV30; the match to TRBD2 covers 8 bases. Looked up from germline, CDR1 is GTSNPN and CDR2 is SVGIG (reference sequence). There are 15 residues in the CDR3. V lost 0 bases, J lost 6 bases, and 7 bases stayed unmatched.